These 5 T cell receptor beta chains were sequenced from one sample in a study of identical twins. Each CDR3 protein is one row after TCRdb ran MiXCR on the 5' RACE reads. This sample has hundreds of thousands of distinct CDR3 sequences, with around 20% found just once. These data were also filed under a second study, of yellow fever vaccine responses in identical twins.

The sequenced sample consisted of CD4+ T cells sorted from blood. Receptors were obtained from a young woman in good health.

This clonotype was found a few times. The rearrangement uses TRBV24-1 and TRBJ2-1, with 9 bases that match TRBD2. Germline CDR1 reads KGHDR; CDR2 reads SFDVKD. With 6 bases clipped from V and 2 bases from J, the junction kept 7 bases outside the gene matches. CDR3 length equals 16 residues. This CDR3 is CATSKKASGTYNEQFF. The CDR3 DNA follows: TGTGCCACCAGTAAAAAGGCTAGCGGGACCTACAATGAGCAGTTCTTC.

This clonotype was seen more than once but under ten times. The chain joins TRBV7-9 to TRBJ2-2; D is perhaps TRBD1 (5 bases). The V and J ends lost 2 bases and 1 base respectively, with 11 bases between them. The CDR3 is made up of 16 amino acids. CDR1 and CDR2 from the germline V gene are SEHNR and FQNEAQ (reference sequence). The CDR3 DNA follows: TGTGCCAGCAGCTTACCAACGACAGTGAACACCGGGGAGCTGTTTTTT. This sequence encodes CASSLPTTVNTGELFF.

The chain combines TRBV18 with TRBJ2-1; D remains ambiguous. Germline V gives CDR1 KGHSH, CDR2 LQKENI. The CDR3 has 14 residues. Trimming took 3 bases from V and 9 from J, leaving 15 bases between them. Here the CDR3 DNA reads TGTGCCAGCTCACCCACGAAGTCCGTGGGTGAGCAGTTCTTC. Translating it yields CASSPTKSVGEQFF.

The chain links TRBV27 to TRBJ1-6; D is possibly TRBD1 (6 bases). The germline V and J ends were trimmed by 3 bases and 9 bases, with 12 bases remaining between them. This CDR3 spans 14 amino acids. Germline loops: CDR1 MNHEY, CDR2 SMNVEV (reference sequence). The CDR3 loop reads CASSLAGEGSPLHF. The DNA of the CDR3 is TGTGCCAGCAGTTTGGCAGGGGAAGGTTCACCCCTCCACTTT.

The chain recombines TRBV12-3 or TRBV12-4 with TRBJ1-2; no clear D gene. The CDR3 contains 12 residues. V lost 6 bases to trimming and J lost 4 bases, with 9 bases between them. CDR3 region: CASSSGRYGYTF. In DNA, the CDR3 is TGTGCCAGCAGCTCCGGACGCTATGGCTACACCTTC.